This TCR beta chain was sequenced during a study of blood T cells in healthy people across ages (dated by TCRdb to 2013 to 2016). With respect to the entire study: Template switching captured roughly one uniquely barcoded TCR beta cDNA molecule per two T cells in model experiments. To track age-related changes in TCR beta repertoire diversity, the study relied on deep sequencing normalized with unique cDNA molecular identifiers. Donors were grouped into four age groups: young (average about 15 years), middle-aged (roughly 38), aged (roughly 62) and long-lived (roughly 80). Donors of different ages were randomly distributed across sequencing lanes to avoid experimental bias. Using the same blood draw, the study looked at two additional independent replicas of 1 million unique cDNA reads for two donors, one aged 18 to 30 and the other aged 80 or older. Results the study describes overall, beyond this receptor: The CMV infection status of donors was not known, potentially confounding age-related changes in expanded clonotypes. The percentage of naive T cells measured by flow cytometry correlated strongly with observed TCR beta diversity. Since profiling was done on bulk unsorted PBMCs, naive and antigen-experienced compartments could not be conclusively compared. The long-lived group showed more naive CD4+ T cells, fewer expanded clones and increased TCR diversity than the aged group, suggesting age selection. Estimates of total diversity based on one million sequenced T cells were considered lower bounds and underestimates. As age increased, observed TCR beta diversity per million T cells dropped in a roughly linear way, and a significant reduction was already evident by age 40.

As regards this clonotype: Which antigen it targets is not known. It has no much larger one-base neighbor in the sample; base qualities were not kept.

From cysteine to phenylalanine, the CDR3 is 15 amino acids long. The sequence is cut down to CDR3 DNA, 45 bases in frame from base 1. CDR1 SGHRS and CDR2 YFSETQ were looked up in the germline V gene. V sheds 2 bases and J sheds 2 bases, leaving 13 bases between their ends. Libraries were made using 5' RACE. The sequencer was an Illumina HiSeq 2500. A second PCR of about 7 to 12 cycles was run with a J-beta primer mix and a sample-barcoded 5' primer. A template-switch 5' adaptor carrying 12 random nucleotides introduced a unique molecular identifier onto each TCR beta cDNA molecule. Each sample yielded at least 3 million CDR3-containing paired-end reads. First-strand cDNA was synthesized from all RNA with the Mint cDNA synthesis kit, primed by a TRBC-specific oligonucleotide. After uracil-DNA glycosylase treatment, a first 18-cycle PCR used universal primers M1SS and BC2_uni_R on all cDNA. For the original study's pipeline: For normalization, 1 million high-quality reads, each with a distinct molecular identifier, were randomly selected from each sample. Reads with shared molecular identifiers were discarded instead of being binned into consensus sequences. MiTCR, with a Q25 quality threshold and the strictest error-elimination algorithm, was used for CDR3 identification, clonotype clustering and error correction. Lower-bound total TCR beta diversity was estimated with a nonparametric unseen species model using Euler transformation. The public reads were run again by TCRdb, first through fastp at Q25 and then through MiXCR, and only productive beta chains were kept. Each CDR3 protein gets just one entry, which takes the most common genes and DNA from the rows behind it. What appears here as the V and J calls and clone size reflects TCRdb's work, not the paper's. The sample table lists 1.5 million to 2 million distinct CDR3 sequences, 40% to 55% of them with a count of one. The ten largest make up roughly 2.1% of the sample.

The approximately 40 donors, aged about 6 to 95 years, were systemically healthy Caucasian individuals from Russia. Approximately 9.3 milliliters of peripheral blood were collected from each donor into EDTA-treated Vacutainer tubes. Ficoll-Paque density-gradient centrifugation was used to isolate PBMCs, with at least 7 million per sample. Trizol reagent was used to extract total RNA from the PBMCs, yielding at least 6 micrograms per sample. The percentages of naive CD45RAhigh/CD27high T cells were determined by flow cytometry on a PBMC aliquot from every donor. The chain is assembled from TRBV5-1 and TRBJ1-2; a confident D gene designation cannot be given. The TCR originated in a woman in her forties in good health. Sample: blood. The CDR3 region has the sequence CASSFTGLGNYGYTF. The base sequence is TGCGCCAGCAGCTTTACCGGGCTGGGAAACTATGGCTACACCTTC.